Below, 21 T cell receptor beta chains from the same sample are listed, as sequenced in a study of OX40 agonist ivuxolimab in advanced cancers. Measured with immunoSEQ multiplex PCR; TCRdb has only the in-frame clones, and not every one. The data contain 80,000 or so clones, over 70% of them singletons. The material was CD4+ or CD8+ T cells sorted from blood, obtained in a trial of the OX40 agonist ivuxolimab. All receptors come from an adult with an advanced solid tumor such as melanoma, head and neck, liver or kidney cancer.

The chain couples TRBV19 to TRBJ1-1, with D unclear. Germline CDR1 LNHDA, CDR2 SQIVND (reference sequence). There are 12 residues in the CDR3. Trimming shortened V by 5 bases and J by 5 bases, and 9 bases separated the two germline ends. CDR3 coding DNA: TGTGCCAGTAGTGGGGTTCGGACTGAAGCTTTCTTT. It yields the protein CASSGVRTEAFF.

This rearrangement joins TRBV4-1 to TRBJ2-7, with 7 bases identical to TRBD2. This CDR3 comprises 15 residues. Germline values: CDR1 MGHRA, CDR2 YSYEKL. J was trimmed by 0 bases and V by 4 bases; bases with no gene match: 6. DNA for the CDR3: TGCGCCAGCAGCCGGGGGGGAGGGGACTCCTACGAGCAGTACTTC. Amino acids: CASSRGGGDSYEQYF.

CDR3 loop: CATSGGQGGNQPQHF. For the CDR3, the DNA is TGTGCCACCAGCGGCGGACAGGGAGGGAATCAGCCCCAGCATTTT. The chain carries TRBV15 and TRBJ1-5, with TRBD1 matching 8 bases. The CDR3 sequence is 15 residues long. The trim removed 5 bases at V and 4 bases at J, leaving 7 bases unmatched. Per germline, CDR1 LNHNV and CDR2 YYDKDF (reference sequence).

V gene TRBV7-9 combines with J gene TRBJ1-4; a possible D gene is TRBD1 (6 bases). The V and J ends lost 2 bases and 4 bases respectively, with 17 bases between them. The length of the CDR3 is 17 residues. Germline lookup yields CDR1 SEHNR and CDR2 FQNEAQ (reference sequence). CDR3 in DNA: TGTGCCAGCAGCTTATTAAGCCCGACAGGTTTTAATGAAAAACTGTTTTTT. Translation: CASSLLSPTGFNEKLFF.

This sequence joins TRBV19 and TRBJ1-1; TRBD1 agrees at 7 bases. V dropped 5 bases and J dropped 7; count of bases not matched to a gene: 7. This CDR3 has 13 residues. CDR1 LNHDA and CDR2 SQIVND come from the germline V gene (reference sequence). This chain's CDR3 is CASSSRDSLEAFF. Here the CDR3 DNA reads TGTGCCAGTAGTTCTAGGGACAGCCTTGAAGCTTTCTTT.

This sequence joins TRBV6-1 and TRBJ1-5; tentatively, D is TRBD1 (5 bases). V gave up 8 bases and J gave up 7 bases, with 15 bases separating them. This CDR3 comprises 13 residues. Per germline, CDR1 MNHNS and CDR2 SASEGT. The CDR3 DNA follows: TGTGCCAGCCGTACGGGGGAATGGCAGCCCCAGCATTTT. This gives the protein CASRTGEWQPQHF.

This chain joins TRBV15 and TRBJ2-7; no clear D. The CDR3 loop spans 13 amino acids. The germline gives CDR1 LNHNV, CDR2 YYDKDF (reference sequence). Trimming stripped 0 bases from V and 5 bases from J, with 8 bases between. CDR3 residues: CATSREGFDEQYF. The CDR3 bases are TGTGCCACCAGCAGAGAAGGGTTCGACGAGCAGTACTTC.

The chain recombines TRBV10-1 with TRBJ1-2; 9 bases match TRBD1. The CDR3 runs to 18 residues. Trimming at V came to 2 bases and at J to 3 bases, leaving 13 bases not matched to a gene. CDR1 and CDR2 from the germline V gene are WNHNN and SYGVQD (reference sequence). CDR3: CASSETGQGFGIDYGYTF. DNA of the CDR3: TGCGCCAGCAGTGAGACCGGACAGGGGTTTGGTATAGACTATGGCTACACCTTC.

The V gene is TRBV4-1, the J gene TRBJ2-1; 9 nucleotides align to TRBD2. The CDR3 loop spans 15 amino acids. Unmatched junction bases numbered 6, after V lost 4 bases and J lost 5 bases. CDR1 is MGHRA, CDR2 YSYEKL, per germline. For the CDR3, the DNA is TGCGCCAGCAGCCCCCGGACTAGCGCTAACAATGAGCAGTTCTTC. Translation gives CASSPRTSANNEQFF.

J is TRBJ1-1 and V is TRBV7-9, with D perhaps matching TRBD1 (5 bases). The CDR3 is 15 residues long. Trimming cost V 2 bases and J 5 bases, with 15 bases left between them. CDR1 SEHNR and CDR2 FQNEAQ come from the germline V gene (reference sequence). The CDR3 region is CASSLQGRVATEAFF. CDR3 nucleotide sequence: TGTGCCAGCAGCTTACAGGGTAGGGTAGCGACTGAAGCTTTCTTT.

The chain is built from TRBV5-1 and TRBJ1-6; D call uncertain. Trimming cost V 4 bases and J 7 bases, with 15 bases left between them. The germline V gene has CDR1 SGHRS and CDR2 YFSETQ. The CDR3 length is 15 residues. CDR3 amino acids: CASSPGDRPNSPLHF. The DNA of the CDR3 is TGCGCCAGCAGCCCGGGAGACCGTCCGAATTCACCCCTCCACTTT. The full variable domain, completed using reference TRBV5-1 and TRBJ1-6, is KAGVTQTPRYLIKTRGQQVTLSCSPISGHRSVSWYQQTPGQGLQFLFEYFSETQRNKGNFPGRFSGRQFSNSRSEMNVSTLELGDSALYLCASSPGDRPNSPLHFGNGTRLTVT.

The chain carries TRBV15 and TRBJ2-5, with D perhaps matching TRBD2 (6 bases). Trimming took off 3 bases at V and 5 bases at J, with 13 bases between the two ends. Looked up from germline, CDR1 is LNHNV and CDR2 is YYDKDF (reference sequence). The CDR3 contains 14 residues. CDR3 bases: TGTGCCACCAGCAGTGGAGGGTGGGTGGAGACCCAGTACTTC. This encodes CATSSGGWVETQYF.

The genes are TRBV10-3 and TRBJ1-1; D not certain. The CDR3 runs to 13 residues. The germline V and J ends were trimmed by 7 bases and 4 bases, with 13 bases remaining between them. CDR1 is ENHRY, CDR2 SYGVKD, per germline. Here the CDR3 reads CAITLDLGTEAFF. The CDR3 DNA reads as TGTGCCATCACCCTTGACTTGGGCACTGAAGCTTTCTTT.

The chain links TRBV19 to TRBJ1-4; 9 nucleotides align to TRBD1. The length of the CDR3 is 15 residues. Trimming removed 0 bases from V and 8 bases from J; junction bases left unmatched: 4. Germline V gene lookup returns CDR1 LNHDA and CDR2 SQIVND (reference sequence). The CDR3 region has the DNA TGTGCCAGTAGTATAGATTGGGACAGGGACGAAAAACTGTTTTTT. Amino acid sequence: CASSIDWDRDEKLFF. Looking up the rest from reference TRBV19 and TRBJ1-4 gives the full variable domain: DGGITQSPKYLFRKEGQNVTLSCEQNLNHDAMYWYRQDPGQGLRLIYYSQIVNDFQKGDIAEGYSVSREKKESFPLTVTSAQKNPTAFYLCASSIDWDRDEKLFFGSGTQLSVL.

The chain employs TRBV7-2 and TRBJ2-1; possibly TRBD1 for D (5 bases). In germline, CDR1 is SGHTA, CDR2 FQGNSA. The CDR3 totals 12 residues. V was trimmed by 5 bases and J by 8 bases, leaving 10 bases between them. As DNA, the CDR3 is TGTGCCAGCAGCCGCAGGGCGGATGAGCAGTTCTTC. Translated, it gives CASSRRADEQFF. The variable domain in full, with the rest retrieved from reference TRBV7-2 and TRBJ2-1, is GAGVSQSPSNKVTEKGKDVELRCDPISGHTALYWYRQSLGQGLEFLIYFQGNSAPDKSGLPSDRFSAERTGGSVSTLTIQRTQQEDSAVYLCASSRRADEQFFGPGTRLTVL.

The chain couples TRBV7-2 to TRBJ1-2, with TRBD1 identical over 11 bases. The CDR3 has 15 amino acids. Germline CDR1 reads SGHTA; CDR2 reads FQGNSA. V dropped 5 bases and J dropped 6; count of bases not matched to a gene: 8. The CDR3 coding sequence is TGTGCCAGCAGCCCGCGGGACAGGGGGTCGGATGGCTACACCTTC. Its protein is CASSPRDRGSDGYTF.

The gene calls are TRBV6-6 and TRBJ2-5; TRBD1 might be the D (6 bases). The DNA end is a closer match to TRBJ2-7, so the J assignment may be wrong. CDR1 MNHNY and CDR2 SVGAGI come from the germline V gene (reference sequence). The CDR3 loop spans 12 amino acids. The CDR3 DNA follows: TGTGCCAGCAGCAGGACAGAGGGCGAGCAGTACTTC. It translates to CASSRTEGEQYF.

Written as DNA, the CDR3 is TGTGCCAGCAGCTTATCAGGGGGTACTAATGAAAAACTGTTTTTT. Protein sequence: CASSLSGGTNEKLFF. V usage is TRBV7-9 and J usage is TRBJ1-4; 7 nucleotides match TRBD1. The CDR3 sequence is 15 residues long. Germline V CDR1 and CDR2: SEHNR, FQNEAQ (reference sequence). Trimming at V came to 2 bases and at J to 2 bases, leaving 2 bases not matched to a gene.

The CDR3 here is CASSYSDRITQYF. In nucleotides, the CDR3 is TGTGCCAGCAGTTACTCGGACAGGATCACGCAGTATTTT. The rearrangement uses TRBV6-5 and TRBJ2-3, with TRBD1 identical over 7 bases. This CDR3 has 13 residues. V shed 0 bases and J 9 bases; nucleotides not matched to a gene: 3. Germline-derived CDR1 and CDR2 are MNHEY and SVGAGI.

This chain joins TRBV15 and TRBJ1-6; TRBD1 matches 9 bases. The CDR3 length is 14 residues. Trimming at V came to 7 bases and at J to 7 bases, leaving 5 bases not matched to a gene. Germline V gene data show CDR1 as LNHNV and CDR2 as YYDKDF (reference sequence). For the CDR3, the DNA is TGTGCCACCACACCGGGACAGGGAAATTCACCCCTCCACTTT. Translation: CATTPGQGNSPLHF.

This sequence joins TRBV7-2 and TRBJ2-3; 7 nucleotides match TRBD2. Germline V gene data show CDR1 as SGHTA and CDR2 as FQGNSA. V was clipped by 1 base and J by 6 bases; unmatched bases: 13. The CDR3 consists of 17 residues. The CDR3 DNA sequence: TGTGCCAGCAGCTTAGACGTCTGGGGCGGGAGAAGGGATACGCAGTATTTT. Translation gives CASSLDVWGGRRDTQYF.